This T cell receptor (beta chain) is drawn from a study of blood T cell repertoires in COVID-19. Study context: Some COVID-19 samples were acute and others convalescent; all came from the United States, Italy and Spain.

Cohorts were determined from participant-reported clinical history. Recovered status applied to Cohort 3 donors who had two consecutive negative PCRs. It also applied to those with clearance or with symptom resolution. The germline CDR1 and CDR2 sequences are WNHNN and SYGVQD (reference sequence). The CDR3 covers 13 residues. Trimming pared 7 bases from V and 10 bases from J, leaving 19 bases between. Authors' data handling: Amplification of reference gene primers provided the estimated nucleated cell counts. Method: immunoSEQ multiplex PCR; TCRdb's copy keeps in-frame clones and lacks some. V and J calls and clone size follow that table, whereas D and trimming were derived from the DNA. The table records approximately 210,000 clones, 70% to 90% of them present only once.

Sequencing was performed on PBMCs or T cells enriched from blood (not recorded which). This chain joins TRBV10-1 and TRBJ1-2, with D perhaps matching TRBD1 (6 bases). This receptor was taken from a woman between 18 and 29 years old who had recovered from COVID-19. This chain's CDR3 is CASTQDSRSIYTF. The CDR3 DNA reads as TGCGCCAGCACTCAGGACAGCCGAAGTATCTACACCTTC.